Below, one T cell receptor beta chain is given with its context. This sample is part of a study of blood T cell repertoires in COVID-19. Study-wide context: Sites across the United States, Italy and Spain contributed samples from acute and convalescent COVID-19. Sources were T cells, B-cell-depleted T cells, or PBMCs; the material itself was cDNA or gDNA.

Original analysis: Amplification of reference gene primers was used by the study to estimate nucleated cell counts. Sequenced by immunoSEQ multiplex PCR; TCRdb stores in-frame clones only, minus some. That table furnishes V, J and clone size, whereas the DNA furnished D and trimming. The data show some 120,000 clones, about 80% seen once. Germline V gene data show CDR1 as KGHSH and CDR2 as LQKENI. V lost 3 bases and J lost 3, with 11 bases in between. CDR3 length: 14 residues. The receptor's source is an older man with active or convalescent COVID-19. The gene calls are TRBV18 and TRBJ1-1; unclear D gene. The sample was peripheral blood. The CDR3 DNA reads as TGTGCCAGCTCACCTGGCCCCGGGGACACTGAAGCTTTCTTT. It codes for CASSPGPGDTEAFF.